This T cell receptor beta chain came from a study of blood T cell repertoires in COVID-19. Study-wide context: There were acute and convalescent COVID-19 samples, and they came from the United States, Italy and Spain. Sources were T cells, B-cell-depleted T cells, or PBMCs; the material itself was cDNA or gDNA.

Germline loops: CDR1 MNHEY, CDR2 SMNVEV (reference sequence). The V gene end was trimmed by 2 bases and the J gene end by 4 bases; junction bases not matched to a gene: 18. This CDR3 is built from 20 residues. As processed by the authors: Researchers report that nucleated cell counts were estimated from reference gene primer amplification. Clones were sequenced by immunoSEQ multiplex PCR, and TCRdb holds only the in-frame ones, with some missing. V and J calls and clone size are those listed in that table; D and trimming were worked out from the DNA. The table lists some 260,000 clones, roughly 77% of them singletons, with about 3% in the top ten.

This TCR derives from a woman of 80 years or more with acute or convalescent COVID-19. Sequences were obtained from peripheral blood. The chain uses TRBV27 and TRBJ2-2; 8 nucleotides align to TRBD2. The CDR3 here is CASSLRASQYAGGSTGELFF. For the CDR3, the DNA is TGTGCCAGCAGTTTAAGGGCCTCTCAATACGCGGGAGGTAGCACCGGGGAGCTGTTTTTT.